The 9 T cell receptor beta chains below all came from one sample that was sequenced in a study of T cells in Graves' hyperthyroidism and ophthalmopathy (dated by TCRdb to 2018 to 2020). Library construction relied on multiplex PCR. Sequencing was performed on an Illumina HiSeq 2000. The TCR beta CDR3 regions were amplified from the RNA transcripts. The first round of RT-PCR for the TCR CDR3 was performed with the HTBI primer set and the Qiagen OneStep RT-PCR kit. The public reads were quality trimmed at Q25 with fastp and then assembled into clones with MiXCR by TCRdb, keeping productive beta chains. Entries are consolidated by CDR3 protein sequence, retaining the most common genes and DNA. This sample has approximately 710,000 distinct CDR3 sequences in its table, and about 18% of those were observed once. Roughly a sixth of the sample belongs to the ten largest clones. The sequencing input was blood. These TCRs come from a man aged 50 to 60 with Graves' hyperthyroidism.

The chain couples TRBV6-2 or TRBV6-3 to TRBJ2-7; 7 bases are shared with TRBD1. V lost 7 bases and J lost 3; bases outside the gene matches: 12. Germline V lookup: CDR1 MNHEY, CDR2 SVGEGT. The CDR3 covers 15 residues. The CDR3 sequence: CASTMDRPGFYEQYF. DNA for the CDR3: TGTGCCAGCACCATGGACAGGCCAGGCTTCTACGAGCAGTACTTC.

This clonotype has a handful of counts. Here the CDR3 DNA reads TGTGCCAGCAGCCCGACTAGCGGGAGACGTGGGATGAATGAGCAGTTCTTC. Amino acid sequence: CASSPTSGRRGMNEQFF. The rearrangement links TRBV12-3 or TRBV12-4 to TRBJ2-1; the match to TRBD2 covers 12 bases. The J segment lost 7 bases and the V segment lost 6 bases, leaving 13 bases of the junction unmatched. The CDR3 totals 17 residues.

This clonotype was found many times. The chain is built from TRBV7-3 and TRBJ2-1; TRBD1 aligns across 8 bases. The J segment lost 6 bases and the V segment lost 5 bases, leaving 9 bases of the junction unmatched. The V gene's germline CDR1 is SGHTA and CDR2 FQGTGA. The CDR3 totals 15 residues. CDR3 bases: TGTGCCAGCAGCCCCCCAGGGGGCCTTAGCAATGAGCAGTTCTTC. Residues: CASSPPGGLSNEQFF.

This clonotype appeared a single time. The chain combines TRBV20-1 with TRBJ2-7, with 11 bases identical to TRBD2. Trimming at V came to 3 bases and at J to 6 bases, leaving 10 bases not matched to a gene. Germline lookup yields CDR1 DFQATT and CDR2 SNEGSKA (reference sequence). The CDR3 covers 15 residues. DNA for the CDR3: TGCAGTGCTAGGGGGTTTAGCGGGAGGGCTCCCGAGCAGTACTTC. This gives the protein CSARGFSGRAPEQYF.

This clonotype has ten or more counts. Here the CDR3 DNA reads TGTGCCAGCAGTTTAATTGGGACCTCACCCCTCCACTTT. Protein sequence: CASSLIGTSPLHF. The rearrangement uses TRBV28 and TRBJ1-6; possibly TRBD1 for D (5 bases). The CDR3 covers 13 residues. Per the germline V gene, CDR1 is MDHEN and CDR2 is SYDVKM. The V end was cut by 2 bases, the J end by 10 bases, with 9 bases between.

The chain joins TRBV30 to TRBJ2-7; no definite D call. The germline CDR1 and CDR2 sequences are GTSNPN and SVGIG (reference sequence). Trimming took off 3 bases at V and 7 bases at J, with 10 bases between the two ends. This CDR3 comprises 11 residues. CDR3 sequence: CAWSARVEQYF. Written as DNA, the CDR3 is TGTGCCTGGAGCGCTCGGGTGGAGCAGTACTTC.

Note on this clonotype: Just one base apart from a much larger clone, this may be a read error. The chain has TRBV27 and TRBJ2-7; D uncertain. Germline V gene sequence: CDR1 MNHEY, CDR2 SMNVEV (reference sequence). Deletions cut 6 bases from V and 0 bases from J, with 9 bases between. The CDR3 is 13 residues long. The DNA of the CDR3 is TGTGCCAGCAGGGAACGGAGCTCCTACGAGCAGTACTTC. Protein product: CASRERSSYEQYF.

This clonotype has a count of ten or more. V usage is TRBV12-3 or TRBV12-4 and J usage is TRBJ1-1, with 8 bases that match TRBD1. V gave up 7 bases and J gave up 2 bases; unmatched junction bases: 6. This CDR3 contains 14 residues. CDR3 loop: CASNIQGVNTEAFF. CDR3 nucleotide sequence: TGTGCCAGCAATATACAGGGGGTTAACACTGAAGCTTTCTTT.

This clonotype was detected ten times or more. V and J are TRBV11-2 and TRBJ1-1; D gene uncertain. The germline V and J ends were trimmed by 4 bases and 1 base, with 13 bases remaining between them. The CDR3 extends over 15 amino acids. CDR1 and CDR2 (germline): SGHAT, FQNNGV. The CDR3 coding sequence is TGTGCCAGCAGCTCTCCGGGAAGAGGGAACACTGAAGCTTTCTTT. This gives the protein CASSSPGRGNTEAFF.